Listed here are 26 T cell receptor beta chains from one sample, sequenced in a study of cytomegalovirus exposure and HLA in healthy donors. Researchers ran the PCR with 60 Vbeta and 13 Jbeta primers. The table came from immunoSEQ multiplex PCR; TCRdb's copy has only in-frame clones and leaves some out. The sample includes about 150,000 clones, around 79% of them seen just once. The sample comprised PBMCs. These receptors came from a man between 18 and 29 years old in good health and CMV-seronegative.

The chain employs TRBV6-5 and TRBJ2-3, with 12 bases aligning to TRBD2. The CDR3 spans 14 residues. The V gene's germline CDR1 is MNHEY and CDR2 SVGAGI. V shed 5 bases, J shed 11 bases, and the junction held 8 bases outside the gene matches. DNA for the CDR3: TGTGCCAGCAGTGCGGGACTAGCGGGTGGGTGGCAGTATTTT. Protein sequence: CASSAGLAGGWQYF.

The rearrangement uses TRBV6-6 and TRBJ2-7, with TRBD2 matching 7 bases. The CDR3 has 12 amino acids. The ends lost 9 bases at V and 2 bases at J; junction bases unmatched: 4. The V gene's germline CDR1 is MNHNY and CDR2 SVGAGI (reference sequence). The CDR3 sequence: CASHREAYEQYF. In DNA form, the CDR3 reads TGTGCCAGTCACCGGGAGGCCTACGAGCAGTACTTC.

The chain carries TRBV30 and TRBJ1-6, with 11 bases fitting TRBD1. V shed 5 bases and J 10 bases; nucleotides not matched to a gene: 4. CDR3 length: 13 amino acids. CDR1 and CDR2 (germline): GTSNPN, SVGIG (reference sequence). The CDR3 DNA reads TGTGCCTGGGGCGGGACAGGGGGATCACCCCTCCACTTT. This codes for CAWGGTGGSPLHF.

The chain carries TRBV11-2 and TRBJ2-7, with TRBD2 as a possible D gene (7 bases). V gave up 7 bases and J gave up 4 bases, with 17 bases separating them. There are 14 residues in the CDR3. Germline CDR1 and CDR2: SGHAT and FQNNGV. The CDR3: CASTGAGVRYEQYF. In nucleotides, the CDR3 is TGTGCCAGCACAGGGGCGGGAGTCCGGTACGAGCAGTACTTC.

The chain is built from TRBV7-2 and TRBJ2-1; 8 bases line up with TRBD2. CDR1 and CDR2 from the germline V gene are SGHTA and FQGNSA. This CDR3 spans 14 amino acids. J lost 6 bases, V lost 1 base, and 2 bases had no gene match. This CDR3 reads CASSLVSGINEQFF. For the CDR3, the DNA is TGTGCCAGCAGCTTAGTTAGCGGGATCAATGAGCAGTTCTTC.

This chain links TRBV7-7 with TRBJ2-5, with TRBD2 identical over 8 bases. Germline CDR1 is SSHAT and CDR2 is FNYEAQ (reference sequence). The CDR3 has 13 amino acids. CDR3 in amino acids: CVRGGTSQETQYF. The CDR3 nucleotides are TGTGTCCGCGGGGGGACCTCCCAAGAGACCCAGTACTTC.

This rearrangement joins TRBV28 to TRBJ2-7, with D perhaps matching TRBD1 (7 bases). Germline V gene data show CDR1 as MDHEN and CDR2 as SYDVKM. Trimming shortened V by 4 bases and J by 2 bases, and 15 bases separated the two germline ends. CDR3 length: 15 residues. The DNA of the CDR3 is TGTGCCAGCAGTTCGCCCAGCAGGGGGGCCTACGAGCAGTACTTC. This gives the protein CASSSPSRGAYEQYF.

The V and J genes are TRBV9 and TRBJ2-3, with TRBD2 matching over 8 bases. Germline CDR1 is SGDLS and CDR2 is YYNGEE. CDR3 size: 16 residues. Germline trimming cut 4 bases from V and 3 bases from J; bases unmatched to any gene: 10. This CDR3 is CASSPHAGGRTDTQYF. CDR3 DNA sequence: TGTGCCAGCAGCCCCCATGCGGGAGGACGTACAGATACGCAGTATTTT.

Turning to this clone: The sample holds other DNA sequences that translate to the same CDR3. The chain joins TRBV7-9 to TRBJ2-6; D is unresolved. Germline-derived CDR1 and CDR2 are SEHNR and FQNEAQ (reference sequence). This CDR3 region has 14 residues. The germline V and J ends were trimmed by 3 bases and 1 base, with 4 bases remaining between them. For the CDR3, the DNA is TGTGCCAGCAGCTTCGGGTCTGGGGCCAACGTCCTGACTTTC. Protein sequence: CASSFGSGANVLTF. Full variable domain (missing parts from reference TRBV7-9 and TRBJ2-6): DTGVSQNPRHKITKRGQNVTFRCDPISEHNRLYWYRQTLGQGPEFLTYFQNEAQLEKSRLLSDRFSAERPKGSFSTLEIQRTEQGDSAMYLCASSFGSGANVLTFGAGSRLTVL.

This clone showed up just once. The CDR3 DNA sequence: TGTGCCAGCAGCCCAAACACAGATACGCAGTATTTT. Translation gives CASSPNTDTQYF. J is TRBJ2-3 and V is TRBV5-4; D is undetermined. Germline CDR1 is SGHNT and CDR2 is YYREEE (reference sequence). The CDR3 is 12 residues long. Trimming pared 4 bases from V and 2 bases from J, leaving 5 bases between.

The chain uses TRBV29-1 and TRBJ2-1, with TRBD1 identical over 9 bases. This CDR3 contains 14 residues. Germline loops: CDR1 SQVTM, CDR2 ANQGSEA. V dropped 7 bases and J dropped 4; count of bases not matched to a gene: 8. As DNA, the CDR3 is TGCAGCGGGGGATCCGGGACAGGGTACAATGAGCAGTTCTTC. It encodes CSGGSGTGYNEQFF.

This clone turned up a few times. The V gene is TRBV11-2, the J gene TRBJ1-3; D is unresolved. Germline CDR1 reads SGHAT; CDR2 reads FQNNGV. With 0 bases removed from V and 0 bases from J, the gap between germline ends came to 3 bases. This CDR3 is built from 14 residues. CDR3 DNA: TGTGCCAGCAGCTTAGACAACTCTGGAAACACCATATATTTT. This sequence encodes CASSLDNSGNTIYF.

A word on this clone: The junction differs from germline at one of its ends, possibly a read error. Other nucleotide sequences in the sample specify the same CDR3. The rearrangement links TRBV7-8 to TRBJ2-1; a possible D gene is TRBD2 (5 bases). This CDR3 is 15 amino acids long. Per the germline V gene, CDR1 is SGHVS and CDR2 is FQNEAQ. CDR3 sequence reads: CASSLDRGFYNEQFF. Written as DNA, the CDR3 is TGTGCCAGCAGCTTAGATCGGGGTTTCTACAACGAGCAGTTCTTC. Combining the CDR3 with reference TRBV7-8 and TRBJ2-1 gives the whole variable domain GAGVSQSPRYKVAKRGQDVALRCDPISGHVSLFWYQQALGQGPEFLTYFQNEAQLDKSGLPSDRFFAERPEGSVSTLKIQRTQQEDSAVYLCASSLDRGFYNEQFFGPGTRLTVL.

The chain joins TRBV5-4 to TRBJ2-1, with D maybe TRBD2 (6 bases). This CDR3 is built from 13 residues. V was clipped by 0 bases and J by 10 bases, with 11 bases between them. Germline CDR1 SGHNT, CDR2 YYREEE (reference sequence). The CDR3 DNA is TGTGCCAGCAGCTTGGAGCCGGGGAGGGAGCAGTTCTTC. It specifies CASSLEPGREQFF.

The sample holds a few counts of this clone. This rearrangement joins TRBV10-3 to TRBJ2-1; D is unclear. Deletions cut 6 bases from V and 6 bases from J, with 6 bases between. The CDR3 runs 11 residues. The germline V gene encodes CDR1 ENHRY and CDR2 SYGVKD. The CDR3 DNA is TGTGCCATCAGCAACATCAATGAGCAGTTCTTC. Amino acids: CAISNINEQFF.

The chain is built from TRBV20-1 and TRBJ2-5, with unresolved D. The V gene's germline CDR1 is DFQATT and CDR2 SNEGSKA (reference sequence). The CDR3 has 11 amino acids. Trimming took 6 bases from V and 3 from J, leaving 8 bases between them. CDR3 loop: CSAPRKETQYF. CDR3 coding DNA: TGCAGTGCGCCGAGGAAAGAGACCCAGTACTTC.

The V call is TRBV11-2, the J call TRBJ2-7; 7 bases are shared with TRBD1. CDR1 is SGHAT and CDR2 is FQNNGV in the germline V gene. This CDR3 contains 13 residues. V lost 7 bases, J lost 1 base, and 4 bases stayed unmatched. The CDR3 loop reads CASTLTGSYEQYF. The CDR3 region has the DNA TGTGCCAGCACCTTGACAGGGTCCTACGAGCAGTACTTC.

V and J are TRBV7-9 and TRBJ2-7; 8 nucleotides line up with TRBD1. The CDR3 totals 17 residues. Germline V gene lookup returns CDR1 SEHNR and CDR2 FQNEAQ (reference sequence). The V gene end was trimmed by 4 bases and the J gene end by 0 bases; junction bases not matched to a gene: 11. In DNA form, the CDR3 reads TGTGCCAGCAGCTCACGAGGACAGGGTCAAAGCTCCTACGAGCAGTACTTC. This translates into CASSSRGQGQSSYEQYF.

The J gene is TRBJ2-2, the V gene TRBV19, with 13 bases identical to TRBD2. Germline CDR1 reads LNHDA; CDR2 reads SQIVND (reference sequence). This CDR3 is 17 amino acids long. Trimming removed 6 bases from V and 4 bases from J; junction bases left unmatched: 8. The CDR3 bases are TGTGCCAGTAGCATGGGACTAGCGGGAACCCTCACCGGGGAGCTGTTTTTT. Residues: CASSMGLAGTLTGELFF.

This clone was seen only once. Here the CDR3 DNA reads TGCGCCAGCAGAACCACACAGGGCATGGGTGAAGCTTTCTTT. It yields the protein CASRTTQGMGEAFF. The J gene is TRBJ1-1, the V gene TRBV10-2; perhaps TRBD1 as D (6 bases). Per germline, CDR1 WSHSY and CDR2 SAAADI. The CDR3 consists of 14 residues. V was clipped by 6 bases and J by 7 bases, with 18 bases between them.

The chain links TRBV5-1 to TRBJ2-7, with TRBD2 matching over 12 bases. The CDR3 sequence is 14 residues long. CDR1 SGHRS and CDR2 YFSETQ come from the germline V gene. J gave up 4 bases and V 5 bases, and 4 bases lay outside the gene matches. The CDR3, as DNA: TGCGCCAGCAGTCGGACTAGCGGGGAGTACGAGCAGTACTTC. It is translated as CASSRTSGEYEQYF.

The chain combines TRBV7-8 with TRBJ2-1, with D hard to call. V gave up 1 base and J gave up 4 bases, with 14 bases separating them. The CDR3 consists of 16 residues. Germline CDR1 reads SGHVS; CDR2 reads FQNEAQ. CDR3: CASSLVPILRYNEQFF. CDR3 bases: TGTGCCAGCAGCTTAGTGCCCATACTGCGATACAATGAGCAGTTCTTC.

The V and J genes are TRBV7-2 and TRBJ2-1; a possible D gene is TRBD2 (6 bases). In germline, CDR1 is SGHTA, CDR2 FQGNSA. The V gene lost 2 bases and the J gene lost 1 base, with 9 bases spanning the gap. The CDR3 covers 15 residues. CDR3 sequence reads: CASSLNGGSYNEQFF. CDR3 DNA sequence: TGTGCCAGCAGCTTAAACGGGGGATCCTACAATGAGCAGTTCTTC.

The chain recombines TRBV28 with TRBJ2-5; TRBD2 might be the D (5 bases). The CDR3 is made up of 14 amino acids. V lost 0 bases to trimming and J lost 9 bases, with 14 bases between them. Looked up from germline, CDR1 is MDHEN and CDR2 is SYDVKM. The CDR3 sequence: CASSLWDSNRAQYF. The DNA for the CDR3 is TGTGCCAGCAGTTTATGGGACTCGAATCGGGCCCAGTACTTC.

For the CDR3, the DNA is TGTGCCAGCAGTAGACAGGGTGATAGCGAGCAGTACTTC. This translates into CASSRQGDSEQYF. The chain combines TRBV7-2 with TRBJ2-7, with 7 bases matching TRBD1. Per germline, CDR1 SGHTA and CDR2 FQGNSA. Unmatched junction bases numbered 8, after V lost 6 bases and J lost 6 bases. The CDR3 sequence is 13 residues long.

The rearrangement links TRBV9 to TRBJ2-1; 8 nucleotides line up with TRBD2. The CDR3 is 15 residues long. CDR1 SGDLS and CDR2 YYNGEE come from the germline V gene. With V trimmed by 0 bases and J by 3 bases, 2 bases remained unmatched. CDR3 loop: CASSVVAGSYNEQFF. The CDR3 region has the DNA TGTGCCAGCAGCGTAGTAGCGGGGAGCTACAATGAGCAGTTCTTC. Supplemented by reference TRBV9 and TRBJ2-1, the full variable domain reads DSGVTQTPKHLITATGQRVTLRCSPRSGDLSVYWYQQSLDQGLQFLIQYYNGEERAKGNILERFSAQQFPDLHSELNLSSLELGDSALYFCASSVVAGSYNEQFFGPGTRLTVL.